The next 27 T cell receptor beta chains were all read from a single sample in a study of shared clonotypes between healthy human individuals. The protocol was immunoSEQ multiplex PCR, while the TCRdb copy is restricted to in-frame clones and leaves out a portion. In the table there are more than 550,000 clones, around 70% of which are singletons. Material for sequencing was memory CD4+ T cells sorted from blood. Indicated subset: CD45RA-negative fraction. The receptors derive from a woman in her 30s in good health.

This clone came up once. This CDR3 is CASRDRLNTGELFF. DNA of the CDR3: TGTGCCAGTAGGGATAGACTAAACACCGGGGAGCTGTTTTTT. The chain couples TRBV19 to TRBJ2-2, with a possible D match to TRBD2 (5 bases). The CDR3 spans 14 residues. Germline V gene lookup returns CDR1 LNHDA and CDR2 SQIVND (reference sequence). The V end was cut by 6 bases, the J end by 2 bases, with 10 bases between.

The chain carries TRBV28 and TRBJ1-2; D is perhaps TRBD1 (6 bases). CDR3 length equals 12 residues. Germline V gene data show CDR1 as MDHEN and CDR2 as SYDVKM. Between the trimmed V and J ends, which lost 4 bases and 8 bases, there was a span of 11 bases. The CDR3 region has the DNA TGTGCCAGCAGTTACAGGGCTATGGGCTACACCTTC. It codes for CASSYRAMGYTF.

This clone came up a few times. The identical CDR3 is also encoded by other nucleotide sequences in the sample. The gene calls are TRBV7-9 and TRBJ1-2; 7 bases map to TRBD1. The CDR3 spans 14 residues. Trimming took 5 bases from V and 2 from J; bases not matched to a gene: 5. Germline V gene sequence: CDR1 SEHNR, CDR2 FQNEAQ (reference sequence). CDR3 DNA: TGTGCCAGCAGCACCGGGACAGTCAACTATGGCTACACCTTC. Protein product: CASSTGTVNYGYTF. The whole variable domain, remainder taken from reference TRBV7-9 and TRBJ1-2, is DTGVSQNPRHKITKRGQNVTFRCDPISEHNRLYWYRQTLGQGPEFLTYFQNEAQLEKSRLLSDRFSAERPKGSFSTLEIQRTEQGDSAMYLCASSTGTVNYGYTFGSGTRLTVV.

V usage is TRBV28 and J usage is TRBJ1-4, with TRBD1 identical over 7 bases. Trimming at V came to 5 bases and at J to 7 bases, leaving 7 bases not matched to a gene. The CDR3 has 14 amino acids. The germline gives CDR1 MDHEN, CDR2 SYDVKM. CDR3 DNA: TGTGCCAGCAGTGCCGGGACAGTAAGTGAAAAACTGTTTTTT. Translating gives CASSAGTVSEKLFF.

The chain employs TRBV6-4 and TRBJ2-3; unclear D gene. Germline V gene lookup returns CDR1 MRHNA and CDR2 SNTAGT. The V end was cut by 2 bases, the J end by 0 bases, with 9 bases between. The CDR3 is 15 residues long. CDR3 sequence: CASSDRPASTDTQYF. Here the CDR3 DNA reads TGTGCCAGCAGTGACCGTCCGGCGAGCACAGATACGCAGTATTTT.

This clone has only a few counts. The DNA of the CDR3 is TGTGCCAGCAGGAGGGACATCAATCAGCCCCAGCATTTT. Translating gives CASRRDINQPQHF. V and J are TRBV6-5 and TRBJ1-5, with D perhaps TRBD1 (6 bases). V lost 6 bases and J lost 3, with 9 bases in between. The CDR3 sequence is 13 residues long. Germline V CDR1 and CDR2: MNHEY, SVGAGI.

The genes are TRBV7-2 and TRBJ2-7; 7 nucleotides line up with TRBD1. Germline loops: CDR1 SGHTA, CDR2 FQGNSA. Unmatched junction bases numbered 12, after V lost 5 bases and J lost 2 bases. The CDR3 runs 16 residues. DNA of the CDR3: TGTGCCAGCAGCCTTCAGGGGGACAGTCATACCTACGAGCAGTACTTC. This sequence encodes CASSLQGDSHTYEQYF.

In its sample, this clone was seen a few times. V gene TRBV7-8 combines with J gene TRBJ2-5; the D gene is possibly TRBD1 (5 bases). The J call is doubtful: the DNA matches TRBJ2-7 better. Germline V gives CDR1 SGHVS, CDR2 FQNEAQ. The CDR3 is made up of 14 amino acids. This chain's CDR3 is CASSQRQPLDEQYF. CDR3 sequence (DNA): TGTGCCAGCAGCCAGAGACAGCCTTTGGACGAGCAGTACTTC.

The chain has TRBV7-8 and TRBJ1-1; D is unresolved. V gave up 4 bases and J gave up 5 bases, with 14 bases separating them. Germline V gene data show CDR1 as SGHVS and CDR2 as FQNEAQ. This CDR3 region has 14 residues. This CDR3 is CASSYLGRGTEAFF. CDR3 nucleotides: TGTGCCAGCAGCTACTTGGGAAGAGGGACTGAAGCTTTCTTT. Full variable domain (rest looked up from reference TRBV7-8 and TRBJ1-1): GAGVSQSPRYKVAKRGQDVALRCDPISGHVSLFWYQQALGQGPEFLTYFQNEAQLDKSGLPSDRFFAERPEGSVSTLKIQRTQQEDSAVYLCASSYLGRGTEAFFGQGTRLTVV.

The chain uses TRBV28 and TRBJ1-2, with D possibly being TRBD1 (6 bases). Germline assignment: CDR1 MDHEN and CDR2 SYDVKM. V was cut by 11 bases and J by 8 bases, with 18 bases left in between. The length of the CDR3 is 12 residues. CDR3 nucleotide sequence: TGTGCCCTTTTTATTACAGGGTTAGGCTACACCTTC. Its translation: CALFITGLGYTF.

The chain carries TRBV25-1 and TRBJ2-5; weak D call: TRBD2 (6 bases). The CDR3 is 15 amino acids. Per germline, CDR1 MGHDK and CDR2 SYGVNS. The V end was cut by 1 base, the J end by 2 bases, with 11 bases between. Here the CDR3 DNA reads TGTGCCAGCAGTGAATTTTCAGGGAGGCAAGAGACCCAGTACTTC. Encoded protein: CASSEFSGRQETQYF. Filled out from reference TRBV25-1 and TRBJ2-5, the complete variable domain reads EADIYQTPRYLVIGTGKKITLECSQTMGHDKMYWYQQDPGMELHLIHYSYGVNSTEKGDLSSESTVSRIRTEHFPLTLESARPSHTSQYLCASSEFSGRQETQYFGPGTRLLVL.

V gene TRBV18 combines with J gene TRBJ2-4; TRBD2 matches 9 bases. This CDR3 has 18 amino acids. V lost 3 bases and J lost 0; bases outside the gene matches: 9. Per germline, CDR1 KGHSH and CDR2 LQKENI. The CDR3 DNA follows: TGTGCCAGCTCACCTTACGCGGGAGGGCCCGTAGCCAAAAACATTCAGTACTTC. It translates to CASSPYAGGPVAKNIQYF.

In DNA, the CDR3 is TGTGCCAGCAGCTCCTGGGGGGGCAATCAGCCCCAGCATTTT. It is translated as CASSSWGGNQPQHF. The V and J genes are TRBV7-8 and TRBJ1-5; tentative D call: TRBD1 (5 bases). The CDR3 runs to 14 residues. The germline gives CDR1 SGHVS, CDR2 FQNEAQ. V lost 4 bases and J 2 bases, leaving 9 bases between the germline ends.

This clone was detected once. A much larger clone differs by one base, so this may be a read error. The CDR3 spells CASSFRTDTQYF. For the CDR3, the DNA is TGTGCCAGCAGTTTCCGCACAGATACGCAGTATTTT. J is TRBJ2-3 and V is TRBV28; no definite D call. The CDR3 extends over 12 amino acids. Trimming shortened V by 3 bases and J by 1 base, and 2 bases separated the two germline ends. Germline V lookup: CDR1 MDHEN, CDR2 SYDVKM.

The rearrangement links TRBV28 to TRBJ2-5, with TRBD2 as a possible D gene (6 bases). The germline V gene encodes CDR1 MDHEN and CDR2 SYDVKM. The ends were cut back, 3 bases at V and 7 bases at J, with 15 bases in the middle. This CDR3 has 14 amino acids. CDR3 residues: CASSLGGEEGTQYF. CDR3 DNA sequence: TGTGCCAGCAGTTTGGGCGGGGAAGAGGGGACCCAGTACTTC.

Turning to this clone: This sample includes further DNA sequences coding for the same CDR3. V usage is TRBV5-1 and J usage is TRBJ1-3; a weak D match, TRBD1 (5 bases). V was cut by 0 bases and J by 0 bases, with 7 bases left in between. The CDR3 totals 15 residues. Germline V gene sequence: CDR1 SGHRS, CDR2 YFSETQ. In nucleotides, the CDR3 is TGCGCCAGCAGCTTGGACGGGGGCTCTGGAAACACCATATATTTT. Amino acid sequence: CASSLDGGSGNTIYF. Combining the CDR3 with reference TRBV5-1 and TRBJ1-3 gives the whole variable domain KAGVTQTPRYLIKTRGQQVTLSCSPISGHRSVSWYQQTPGQGLQFLFEYFSETQRNKGNFPGRFSGRQFSNSRSEMNVSTLELGDSALYLCASSLDGGSGNTIYFGEGSWLTVV.

The chain uses TRBV4-1 and TRBJ2-6; TRBD2 aligns across 8 bases. The CDR3 is made up of 18 amino acids. The germline V gene encodes CDR1 MGHRA and CDR2 YSYEKL. Trimming at V came to 0 bases and at J to 2 bases, leaving 6 bases not matched to a gene. CDR3 nucleotide sequence: TGCGCCAGCAGCCAAGACTCGGGGGGGACCACTGGGGCCAACGTCCTGACTTTC. Amino acids: CASSQDSGGTTGANVLTF.

The CDR3 coding sequence is TGTGCCAGCAGCTGGGGGCCTAAGGGGTTTATGGGCAATCAGCCCCAGCATTTT. It encodes CASSWGPKGFMGNQPQHF. This sequence joins TRBV7-7 and TRBJ1-5; D might be TRBD1 (6 bases). The CDR3 has 18 residues. The germline gives CDR1 SSHAT, CDR2 FNYEAQ (reference sequence). The germline V and J ends were trimmed by 4 bases and 2 bases, with 21 bases remaining between them.

The gene calls are TRBV6-4 and TRBJ2-1; 7 bases agree with TRBD2. Germline loops: CDR1 MRHNA, CDR2 SNTAGT. The CDR3 totals 15 residues. J lost 5 bases, V lost 6 bases, and 10 bases had no gene match. The CDR3, as DNA: TGTGCCAGCAGGGGGATAGGCGGGAGAAACAATGAGCAGTTCTTC. Translation gives CASRGIGGRNNEQFF.

This clone occurred a few times. V is TRBV5-6 and J is TRBJ2-7, with unresolved D. The CDR3 is 18 amino acids. Between the trimmed V and J ends, which lost 0 bases and 5 bases, there was a span of 24 bases. Per germline, CDR1 SGHDT and CDR2 YYEEEE. The CDR3 reads CASSLAHRPPKESNEQYF. CDR3 sequence (DNA): TGTGCCAGCAGCTTGGCCCATAGGCCTCCCAAGGAATCCAACGAGCAGTACTTC.

The chain has TRBV19 and TRBJ1-5; a weak D match, TRBD1 (5 bases). CDR3 length equals 13 residues. V was shortened by 8 bases and J by 4 bases, with 12 bases between the two germline ends. Germline CDR1 and CDR2: LNHDA and SQIVND (reference sequence). CDR3 residues: CASAGGRNQPQHF. CDR3 coding DNA: TGTGCCAGTGCGGGGGGAAGAAATCAGCCCCAGCATTTT.

The chain is built from TRBV30 and TRBJ1-4, with 8 positions matching TRBD1. V shed 3 bases, J shed 7 bases, and the junction held 4 bases outside the gene matches. CDR1 GTSNPN and CDR2 SVGIG come from the germline V gene (reference sequence). The CDR3 spans 13 residues. The DNA of the CDR3 is TGTGCCTGGAGGGGAACAGGGGGTGAAAAACTGTTTTTT. Its protein is CAWRGTGGEKLFF. Drawing the rest from reference TRBV30 and TRBJ1-4, the complete variable domain is SQTIHQWPATLVQPVGSPLSLECTVEGTSNPNLYWYRQAAGRGLQLLFYSVGIGQISSEVPQNLSASRPQDRQFILSSKKLLLSDSGFYLCAWRGTGGEKLFFGSGTQLSVL.

The rearrangement links TRBV7-9 to TRBJ2-1, with unresolved D. The V and J ends lost 7 bases and 3 bases respectively, with 13 bases between them. The CDR3 has 14 amino acids. Germline V gene lookup returns CDR1 SEHNR and CDR2 FQNEAQ (reference sequence). The CDR3 region is CASINLSNYNEQFF. As DNA, the CDR3 is TGTGCCAGCATCAACCTTAGTAACTACAATGAGCAGTTCTTC. Full variable domain (rest looked up from reference TRBV7-9 and TRBJ2-1): DTGVSQNPRHKITKRGQNVTFRCDPISEHNRLYWYRQTLGQGPEFLTYFQNEAQLEKSRLLSDRFSAERPKGSFSTLEIQRTEQGDSAMYLCASINLSNYNEQFFGPGTRLTVL.

This clone is a singleton in its sample. The chain recombines TRBV9 with TRBJ2-5; weak D call: TRBD2 (6 bases). The better agreement between TRBJ2-7 and the DNA end casts doubt on the J call. The CDR3 runs to 13 residues. Germline V gene sequence: CDR1 SGDLS, CDR2 YYNGEE. The CDR3 loop is CASGRGSSYEQYF. The DNA of the CDR3 is TGTGCCAGCGGACGGGGGAGCTCCTACGAGCAGTACTTC.

This clone was detected only a few times. The sample has other DNA sequences that encode this CDR3 too. The chain joins TRBV19 to TRBJ1-5; D gene uncertain. Germline CDR1 reads LNHDA; CDR2 reads SQIVND (reference sequence). V was pared by 5 bases and J by 3 bases, with 8 bases between. The CDR3 is made up of 13 amino acids. The CDR3 bases are TGTGCCAGTAGTTACCAGCTCAATCAGCCCCAGCATTTT. It specifies CASSYQLNQPQHF.

The gene calls are TRBV19 and TRBJ2-3; D may be TRBD2 (5 bases). Germline loops: CDR1 LNHDA, CDR2 SQIVND (reference sequence). There are 15 residues in the CDR3. Trimming stripped 5 bases from V and 2 bases from J, with 14 bases between. The CDR3 nucleotides are TGTGCCAGTAGTCCTCTGTTGGGAGTCACAGATACGCAGTATTTT. It yields the protein CASSPLLGVTDTQYF. Complete variable domain (other parts from reference TRBV19 and TRBJ2-3): DGGITQSPKYLFRKEGQNVTLSCEQNLNHDAMYWYRQDPGQGLRLIYYSQIVNDFQKGDIAEGYSVSREKKESFPLTVTSAQKNPTAFYLCASSPLLGVTDTQYFGPGTRLTVL.

The chain is built from TRBV5-1 and TRBJ1-1; 8 positions match TRBD1. The V gene's germline CDR1 is SGHRS and CDR2 YFSETQ. The J segment lost 0 bases and the V segment lost 0 bases, leaving 4 bases of the junction unmatched. This CDR3 is built from 16 residues. The CDR3: CASSLGQGLMNTEAFF. The CDR3, as DNA: TGCGCCAGCAGCTTGGGACAGGGGTTAATGAACACTGAAGCTTTCTTT.